This T cell receptor (beta chain) was profiled in a study of OX40 agonist ivuxolimab in advanced cancers. Libraries were prepared by immunoSEQ multiplex PCR; TCRdb keeps only in-frame clonotypes and omits some of them. This sample has about 100,000 clones, with around nine tenths found just once. Trimming cost V 6 bases and J 4 bases; bases outside gene matches: 6. The CDR3 has 15 amino acids. Germline CDR1 is MNHEY and CDR2 is SVGAGI. The clonotype originates from an adult with an advanced solid tumor such as melanoma, head and neck, liver or kidney cancer. The specimen was CD4+ or CD8+ T cells sorted from blood, collected in a trial of the OX40 agonist ivuxolimab. V gene TRBV6-5 combines with J gene TRBJ2-7; 13 nucleotides agree with TRBD2. CDR3 nucleotide sequence: TGTGCCAGCAGGGATCCGGGACTAGCGGGATACGAGCAGTACTTC. Translated, it gives CASRDPGLAGYEQYF.